The 5 T cell receptor beta chains below come from one sample, sequenced in a study of T cell repertoires in ileal Crohn's disease. TCRdb's copy holds only in-frame clones and misses some; the assay was immunoSEQ multiplex PCR. The table includes some 28,000 clones, roughly three quarters detected once. The sequencing input was ileal tissue. The receptors were gathered from an adult with Crohn's disease.

V and J are TRBV11-2 and TRBJ2-5; a possible D gene is TRBD1 (6 bases). The CDR3 extends over 15 amino acids. Trimming took off 7 bases at V and 2 bases at J, with 17 bases between the two ends. CDR1 is SGHAT and CDR2 is FQNNGV in the germline V gene. The CDR3 DNA sequence: TGTGCCAGCACCGTCGGCCCGGGACAACAAGAGACCCAGTACTTC. Translating gives CASTVGPGQQETQYF.

V and J are TRBV6-5 and TRBJ1-1; possible D gene TRBD1, 5 bases. V dropped 7 bases and J dropped 5 bases, with 17 bases sitting between them. The CDR3 contains 14 residues. Germline V gives CDR1 MNHEY, CDR2 SVGAGI. CDR3 loop: CASKVEGMPTEAFF. The CDR3 region has the DNA TGTGCCAGCAAGGTGGAGGGGATGCCTACTGAAGCTTTCTTT.

The rearrangement uses TRBV6-6 and TRBJ2-7, with D possibly matching TRBD1 (6 bases). The CDR3 runs to 12 residues. Germline CDR1 is MNHNY and CDR2 is SVGAGI (reference sequence). Trimming took 10 bases from V and 3 from J, leaving 13 bases between them. The CDR3 sequence: CAIDRRNYEQYF. The DNA of the CDR3 is TGTGCCATAGACAGGAGAAACTACGAGCAGTACTTC.

V gene TRBV5-1 combines with J gene TRBJ1-1, with a weak D call TRBD1 (6 bases). The V gene lost 4 bases and the J gene lost 3 bases, with 10 bases spanning the gap. This CDR3 is built from 13 residues. Germline CDR1 reads SGHRS; CDR2 reads YFSETQ. The CDR3 DNA is TGCGCCAGCAGCCCCTGGACAGACACTGAAGCTTTCTTT. Amino acids: CASSPWTDTEAFF.

This clone was counted only a few times. The chain carries TRBV18 and TRBJ1-1; TRBD1 matches 7 bases. CDR3 length equals 14 residues. Trimming at V came to 3 bases and at J to 1 base, leaving 2 bases not matched to a gene. Germline assignment: CDR1 KGHSH and CDR2 LQKENI. The DNA of the CDR3 is TGTGCCAGCTCACCGGACAGGACGAACACTGAAGCTTTCTTT. Encoded protein: CASSPDRTNTEAFF.